This TCR beta chain was captured in a study of shared clonotypes between healthy human individuals. HIV-negative, healthy adults without recent acute infections or vaccinations were the donors. This CDR3 is built from 17 residues. Germline CDR1 SGHDN, CDR2 FVKESK. V dropped 0 bases and J dropped 1 base, with 14 bases sitting between them. Produced via immunoSEQ multiplex PCR; TCRdb's table is partial and in-frame only. The repertoire has millions of clones, 90% to 95% of them found once; the top ten carry about 0.37%. Source material: naive CD4+ T cells from PBMCs. Subset specified: CD45RA+ positively selected. The chain is built from TRBV14 and TRBJ2-3; a possible D gene is TRBD2 (6 bases). This sequence was found in a man younger than 35 in good health. Some clones in this sample may be carry-over from other donors' samples. As DNA, the CDR3 is TGTGCCAGCAGCCAAGAAATTACGGGAGCGGGCACAGATACGCAGTATTTT. As protein: CASSQEITGAGTDTQYF.